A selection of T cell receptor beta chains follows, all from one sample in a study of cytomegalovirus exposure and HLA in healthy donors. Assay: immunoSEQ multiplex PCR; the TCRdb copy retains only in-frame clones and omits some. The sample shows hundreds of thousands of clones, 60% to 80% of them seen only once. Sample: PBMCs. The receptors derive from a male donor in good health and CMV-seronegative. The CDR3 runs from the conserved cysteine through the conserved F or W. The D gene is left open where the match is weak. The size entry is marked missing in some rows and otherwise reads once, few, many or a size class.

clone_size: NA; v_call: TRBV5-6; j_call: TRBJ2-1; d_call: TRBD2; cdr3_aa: CASSLLTSGDLANEQFF; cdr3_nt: TGTGCCAGCAGCTTATTGACTAGCGGGGATCTGGCAAATGAGCAGTTCTTC
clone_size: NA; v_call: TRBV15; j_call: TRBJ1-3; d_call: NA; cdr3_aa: CATSRDRQVRNTIYF; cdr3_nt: TGTGCCACCAGCAGAGATCGACAGGTACGAAACACCATATATTTT
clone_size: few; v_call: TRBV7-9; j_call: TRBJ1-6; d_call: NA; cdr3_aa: CASSLGGRQGKAPLHF; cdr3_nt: TGTGCCAGCAGCTTAGGAGGCCGGCAGGGGAAGGCACCCCTCCACTTT
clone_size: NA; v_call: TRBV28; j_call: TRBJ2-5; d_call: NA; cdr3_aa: CATQGLGETQYF; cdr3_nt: TGTGCCACCCAGGGACTTGGGGAGACCCAGTACTTC
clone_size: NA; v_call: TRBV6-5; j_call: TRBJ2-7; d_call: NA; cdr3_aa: CASSYSVGAGLSEQYF; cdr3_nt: TGTGCCAGCAGTTACTCGGTCGGGGCGGGACTCTCCGAGCAGTACTTC
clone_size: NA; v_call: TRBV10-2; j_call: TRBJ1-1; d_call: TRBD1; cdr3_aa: CASSERRTGENTEAFF; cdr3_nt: TGCGCCAGCAGTGAGAGAAGGACAGGAGAGAACACTGAAGCTTTCTTT
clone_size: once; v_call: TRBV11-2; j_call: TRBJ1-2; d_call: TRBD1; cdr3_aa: CASSHPGTDLPYGYTF; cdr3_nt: TGTGCCAGCAGCCACCCGGGGACAGACCTACCCTATGGCTACACCTTC
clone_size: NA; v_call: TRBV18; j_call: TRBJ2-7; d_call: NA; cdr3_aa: CASSPPGTPSYEQYF; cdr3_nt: TGTGCCAGCTCACCACCCGGGACTCCCTCCTACGAGCAGTACTTC
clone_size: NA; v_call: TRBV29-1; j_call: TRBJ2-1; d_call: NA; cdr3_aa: CSVRGAVQDYNEQFF; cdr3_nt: TGCAGCGTTCGGGGGGCGGTCCAAGATTACAATGAGCAGTTCTTC
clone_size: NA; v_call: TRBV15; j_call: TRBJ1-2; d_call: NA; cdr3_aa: CATSRDPPYGHTF; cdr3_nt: TGTGCCACCAGCAGAGATCCCCCGTATGGCCACACCTTC
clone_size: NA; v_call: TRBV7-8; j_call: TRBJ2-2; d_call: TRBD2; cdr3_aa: CASSLARAGGPTTGELFF; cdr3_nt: TGTGCCAGCAGCTTAGCGCGAGCGGGAGGGCCGACAACCGGGGAGCTGTTTTTT
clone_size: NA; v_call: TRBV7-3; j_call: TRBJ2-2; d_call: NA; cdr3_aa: CASSPLSNTGELFF; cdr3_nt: TGTGCCAGCAGTCCCCTATCGAACACCGGGGAGCTGTTTTTT
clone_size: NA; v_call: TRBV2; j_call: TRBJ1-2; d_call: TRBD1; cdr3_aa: CASSEALQGAGGYTF; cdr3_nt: TGTGCCAGCAGTGAAGCCCTCCAGGGGGCGGGTGGCTACACCTTC
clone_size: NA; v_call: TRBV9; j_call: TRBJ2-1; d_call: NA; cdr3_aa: CASSVATETTDNEQFF; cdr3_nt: TGTGCCAGCAGCGTAGCTACGGAGACTACCGACAATGAGCAGTTCTTC
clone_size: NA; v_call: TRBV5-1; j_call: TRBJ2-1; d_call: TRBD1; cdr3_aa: CASSLGDRQGGWNEQFF; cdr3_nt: TGCGCCAGCAGCTTGGGGGACAGGCAAGGTGGTTGGAATGAGCAGTTCTTC
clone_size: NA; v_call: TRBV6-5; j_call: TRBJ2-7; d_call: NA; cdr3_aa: CASSSQQGYEQYF; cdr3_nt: TGTGCCAGCAGTTCACAGCAGGGTTACGAGCAGTACTTC
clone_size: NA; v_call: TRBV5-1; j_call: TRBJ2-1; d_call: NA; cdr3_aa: CASKSTNSYNEQFF; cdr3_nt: TGCGCCAGCAAGTCTACTAACTCTTACAATGAGCAGTTCTTC
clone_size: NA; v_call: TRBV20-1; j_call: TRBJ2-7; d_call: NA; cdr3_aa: CSASLTYEQYF; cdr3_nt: TGCAGTGCTAGCCTAACCTACGAGCAGTACTTC
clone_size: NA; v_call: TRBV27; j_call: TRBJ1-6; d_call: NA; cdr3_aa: CASSFSVAGANSPLHF; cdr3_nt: TGTGCCAGCAGTTTCTCCGTCGCGGGGGCGAATTCACCCCTCCACTTT
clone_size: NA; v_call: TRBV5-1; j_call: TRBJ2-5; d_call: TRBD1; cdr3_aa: CASSLDDRAETQYF; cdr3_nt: TGCGCCAGCAGCTTGGACGACAGGGCGGAGACCCAGTACTTC
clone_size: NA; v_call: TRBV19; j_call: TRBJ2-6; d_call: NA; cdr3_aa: CASSTGHGANVLTF; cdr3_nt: TGTGCCAGTAGTACAGGGCACGGGGCCAACGTCCTGACTTTC
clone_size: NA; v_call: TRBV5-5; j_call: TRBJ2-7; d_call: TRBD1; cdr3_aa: CASSTSTGDYEQYF; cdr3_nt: TGTGCCAGCAGCACCTCGACAGGGGATTACGAGCAGTACTTC
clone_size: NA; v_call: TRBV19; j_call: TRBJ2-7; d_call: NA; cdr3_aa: CASSRGSYEQYF; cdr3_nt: TGTGCCAGTAGTCGGGGTTCCTACGAGCAGTACTTC
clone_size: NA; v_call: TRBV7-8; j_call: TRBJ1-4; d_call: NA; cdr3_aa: CASSLAEFYSNEKLFF; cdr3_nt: TGTGCCAGCAGCTTAGCGGAGTTCTACTCGAATGAAAAACTGTTTTTT
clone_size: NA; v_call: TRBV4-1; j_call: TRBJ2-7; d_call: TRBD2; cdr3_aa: CASSQVDLGLATYEQYF; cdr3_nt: TGCGCCAGCAGCCAAGTAGACCTGGGACTAGCGACCTACGAGCAGTACTTC
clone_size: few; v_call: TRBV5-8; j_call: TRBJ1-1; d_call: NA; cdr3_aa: CASSPRFMNTEAFF; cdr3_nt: TGTGCCAGCAGCCCCAGGTTCATGAACACTGAAGCTTTCTTT
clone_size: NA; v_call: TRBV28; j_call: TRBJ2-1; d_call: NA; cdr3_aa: CASSFPLVLASSSYNEQFF; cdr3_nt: TGTGCCAGCAGTTTCCCTTTGGTGCTAGCATCGAGCTCCTACAATGAGCAGTTCTTC
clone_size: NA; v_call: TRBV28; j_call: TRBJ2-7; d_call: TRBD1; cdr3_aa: CASSLPGQGYEQYF; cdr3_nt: TGTGCCAGCAGTTTACCGGGACAGGGCTACGAGCAGTACTTC
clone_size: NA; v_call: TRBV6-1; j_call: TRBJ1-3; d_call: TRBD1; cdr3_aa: CATRADRASGNTIYF; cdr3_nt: TGTGCCACCCGGGCCGACAGGGCCTCTGGAAACACCATATATTTT
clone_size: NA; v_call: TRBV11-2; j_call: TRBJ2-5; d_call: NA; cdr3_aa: CASSQSRGVETQYF; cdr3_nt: TGTGCCAGCAGCCAAAGTCGGGGAGTGGAGACCCAGTACTTC
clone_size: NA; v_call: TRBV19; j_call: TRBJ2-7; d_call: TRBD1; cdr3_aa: CATALQGSSYEQYF; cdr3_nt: TGTGCCACCGCATTACAGGGGAGCTCCTACGAGCAGTACTTC
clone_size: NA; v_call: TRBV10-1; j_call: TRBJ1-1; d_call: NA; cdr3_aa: CASSETPHSLNTEAFF; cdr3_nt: TGCGCCAGCAGTGAAACCCCCCACTCCTTGAACACTGAAGCTTTCTTT
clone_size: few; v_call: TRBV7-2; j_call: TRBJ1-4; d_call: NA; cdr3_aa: CASSLAGANEKLFF; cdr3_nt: TGTGCCAGCAGCTTAGCAGGGGCGAATGAAAAACTGTTTTTT
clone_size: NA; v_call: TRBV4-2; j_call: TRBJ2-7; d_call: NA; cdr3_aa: CASSQGVGDSYEQYF; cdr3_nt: TGTGCCAGCAGCCAAGGGGTAGGGGACTCCTACGAGCAGTACTTC
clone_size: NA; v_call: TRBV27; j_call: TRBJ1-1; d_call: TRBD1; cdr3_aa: CASSARQGITEAFF; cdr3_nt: TGTGCCAGCAGTGCTCGACAGGGGATAACTGAAGCTTTCTTT
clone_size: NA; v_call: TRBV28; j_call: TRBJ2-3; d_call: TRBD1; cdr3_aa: CASRTGTGGQTQYF; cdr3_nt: TGTGCCAGCAGGACCGGGACAGGGGGCCAGACGCAGTATTTT
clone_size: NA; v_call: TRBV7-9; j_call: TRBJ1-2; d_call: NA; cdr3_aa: CASSLEVASTGGYTF; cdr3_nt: TGTGCCAGCAGCTTAGAAGTTGCCTCCACCGGGGGCTACACCTTC
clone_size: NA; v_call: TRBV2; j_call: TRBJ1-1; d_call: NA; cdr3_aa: CASRGHYTEAFF; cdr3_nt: TGTGCCAGCAGGGGGCATTACACTGAAGCTTTCTTT
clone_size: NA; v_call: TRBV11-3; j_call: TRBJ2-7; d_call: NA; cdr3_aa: CASSLDNYEQYF; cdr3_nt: TGTGCCAGCAGCTTAGATAATTACGAGCAGTACTTC
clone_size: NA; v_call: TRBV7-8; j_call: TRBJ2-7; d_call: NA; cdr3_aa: CASSLHRDYEQYF; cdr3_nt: TGTGCCAGCAGCTTACACAGAGACTACGAGCAGTACTTC
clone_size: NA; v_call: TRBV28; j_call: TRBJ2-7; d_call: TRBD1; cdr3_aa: CASSLKDRDPYEQYF; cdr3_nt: TGTGCCAGCAGTTTGAAGGACAGGGACCCCTACGAGCAGTACTTC
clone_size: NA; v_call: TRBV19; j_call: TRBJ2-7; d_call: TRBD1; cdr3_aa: CASSIGGGAYGYEQYF; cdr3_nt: TGTGCCAGTAGTATAGGAGGGGGCGCGTACGGCTACGAGCAGTACTTC
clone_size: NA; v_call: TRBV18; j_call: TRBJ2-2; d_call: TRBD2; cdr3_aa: CASSPKLAGVQSGELFF; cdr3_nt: TGTGCCAGCTCACCAAAACTAGCGGGAGTTCAGTCCGGGGAGCTGTTTTTT
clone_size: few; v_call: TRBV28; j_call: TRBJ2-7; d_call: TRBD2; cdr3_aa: CASREGGPGEQYF; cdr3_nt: TGTGCCAGCAGAGAGGGAGGGCCCGGAGAGCAGTACTTC
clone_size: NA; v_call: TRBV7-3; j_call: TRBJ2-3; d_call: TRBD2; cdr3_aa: CASSRPGLEGTDTQYF; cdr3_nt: TGTGCCAGCAGCCGACCGGGACTAGAAGGAACAGATACGCAGTATTTT
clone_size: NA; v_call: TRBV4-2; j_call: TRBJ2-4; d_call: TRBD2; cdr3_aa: CASSQDLAGQAKNIQYF; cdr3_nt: TGTGCCAGCAGCCAAGATCTAGCGGGACAGGCCAAAAACATTCAGTACTTC
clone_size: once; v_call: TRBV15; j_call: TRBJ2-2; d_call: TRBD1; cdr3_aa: CATSRVRSLQGETGELFF; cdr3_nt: TGTGCCACCAGCAGAGTTCGTTCGCTTCAGGGGGAGACCGGGGAGCTGTTTTTT
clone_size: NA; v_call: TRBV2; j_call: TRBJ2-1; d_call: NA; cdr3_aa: CASSQRTVYNEQFF; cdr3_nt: TGTGCCAGCAGTCAGCGGACAGTATACAATGAGCAGTTCTTC
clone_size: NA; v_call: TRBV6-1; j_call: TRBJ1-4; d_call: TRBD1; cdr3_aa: CASSERPGGAMPEKLFF; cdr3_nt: TGTGCCAGCAGTGAACGGCCAGGGGGCGCGATGCCTGAAAAACTGTTTTTT
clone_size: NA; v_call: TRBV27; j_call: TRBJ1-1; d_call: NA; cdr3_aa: CASSTLTGLDTEAFF; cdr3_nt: TGTGCCAGCAGTACCTTAACAGGGTTGGACACTGAAGCTTTCTTT
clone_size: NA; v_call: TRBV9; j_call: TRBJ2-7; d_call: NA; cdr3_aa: CASSVEGNYEQYF; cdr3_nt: TGTGCCAGCAGCGTAGAGGGGAACTACGAGCAGTACTTC